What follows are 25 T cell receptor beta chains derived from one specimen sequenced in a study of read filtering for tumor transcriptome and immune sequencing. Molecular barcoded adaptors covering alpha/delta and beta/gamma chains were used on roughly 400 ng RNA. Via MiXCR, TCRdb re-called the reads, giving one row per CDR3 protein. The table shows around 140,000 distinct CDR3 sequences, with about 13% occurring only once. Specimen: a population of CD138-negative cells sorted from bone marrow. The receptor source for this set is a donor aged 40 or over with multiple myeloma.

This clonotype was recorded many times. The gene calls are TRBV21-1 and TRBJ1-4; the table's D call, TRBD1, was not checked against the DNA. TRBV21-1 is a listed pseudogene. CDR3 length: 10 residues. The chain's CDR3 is CASSKRASFF. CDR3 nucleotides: TGTGCCAGCAGCAAAAGGGCGAGCTTTTTT.

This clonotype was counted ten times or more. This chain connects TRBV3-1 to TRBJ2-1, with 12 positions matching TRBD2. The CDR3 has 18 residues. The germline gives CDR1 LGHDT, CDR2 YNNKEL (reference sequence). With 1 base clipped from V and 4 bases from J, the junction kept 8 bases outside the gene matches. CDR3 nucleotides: TGTGCCAGCAGCCAAGGTGATCTAGCGGGAGGGATATACAATGAGCAGTTCTTC. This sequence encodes CASSQGDLAGGIYNEQFF.

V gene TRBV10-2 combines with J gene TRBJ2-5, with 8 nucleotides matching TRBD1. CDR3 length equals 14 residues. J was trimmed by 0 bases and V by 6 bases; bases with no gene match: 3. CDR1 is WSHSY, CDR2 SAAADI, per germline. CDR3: CASRGTGHQETQYF. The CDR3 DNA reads TGCGCCAGCAGAGGGACAGGACACCAAGAGACCCAGTACTTC.

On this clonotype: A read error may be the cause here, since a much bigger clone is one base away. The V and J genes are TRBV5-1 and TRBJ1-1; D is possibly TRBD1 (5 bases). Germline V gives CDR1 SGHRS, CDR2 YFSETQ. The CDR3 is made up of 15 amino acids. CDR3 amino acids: CAISLSGGRGTEAFF. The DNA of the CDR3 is TGCGCCATCAGCTTGTCAGGCGGGAGGGGCACTGAAGCTTTCTTT.

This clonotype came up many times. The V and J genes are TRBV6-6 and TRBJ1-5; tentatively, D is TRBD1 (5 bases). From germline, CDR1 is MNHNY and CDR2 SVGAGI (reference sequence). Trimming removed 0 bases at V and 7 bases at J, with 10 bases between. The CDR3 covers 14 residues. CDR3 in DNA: TGTGCCAGCAGTTACTCAGGGGATAACCAGCCCCAGCATTTT. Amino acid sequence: CASSYSGDNQPQHF.

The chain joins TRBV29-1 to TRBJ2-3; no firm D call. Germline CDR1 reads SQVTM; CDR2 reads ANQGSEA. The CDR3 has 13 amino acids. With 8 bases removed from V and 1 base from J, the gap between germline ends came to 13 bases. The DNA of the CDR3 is TGCAGCTTCGGGCCGTGGGGCACAGATACGCAGTATTTT. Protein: CSFGPWGTDTQYF.

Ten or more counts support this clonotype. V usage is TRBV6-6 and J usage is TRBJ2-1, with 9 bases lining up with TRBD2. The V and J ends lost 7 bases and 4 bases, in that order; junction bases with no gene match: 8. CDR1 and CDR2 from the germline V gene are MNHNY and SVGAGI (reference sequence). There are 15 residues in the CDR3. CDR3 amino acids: CASIYGLAGYNEQFF. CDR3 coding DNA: TGTGCCAGCATCTACGGGCTAGCGGGATACAATGAGCAGTTCTTC.

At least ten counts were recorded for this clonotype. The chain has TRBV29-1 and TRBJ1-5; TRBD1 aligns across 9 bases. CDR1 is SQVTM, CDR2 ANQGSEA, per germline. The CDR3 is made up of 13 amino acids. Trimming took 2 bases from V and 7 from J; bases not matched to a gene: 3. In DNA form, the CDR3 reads TGCAGCGTTGAAACGGACAGGGGACAGCCCCAGCATTTT. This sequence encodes CSVETDRGQPQHF.

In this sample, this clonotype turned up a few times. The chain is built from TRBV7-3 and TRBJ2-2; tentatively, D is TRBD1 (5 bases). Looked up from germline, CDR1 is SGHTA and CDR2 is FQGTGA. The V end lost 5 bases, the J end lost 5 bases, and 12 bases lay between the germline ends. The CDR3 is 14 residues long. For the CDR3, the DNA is TGTGCCAGCAGCCCGCAGGGTAGAACCGGGGAGCTGTTTTTT. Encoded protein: CASSPQGRTGELFF.

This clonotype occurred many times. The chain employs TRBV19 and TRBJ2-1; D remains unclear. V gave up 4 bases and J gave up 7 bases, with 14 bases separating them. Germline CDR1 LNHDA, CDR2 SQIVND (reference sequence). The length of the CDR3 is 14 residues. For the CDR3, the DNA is TGTGCCAGTAGTACCTCACGGCGAGCGAATGAGCAGTTCTTC. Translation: CASSTSRRANEQFF.

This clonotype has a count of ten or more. As DNA, the CDR3 is TGTGCCAGCAGCTCAGGGGGCGCGTCCTACAATGAGCAGTTCTTC. Protein sequence: CASSSGGASYNEQFF. The V and J genes are TRBV11-3 and TRBJ2-1; 8 nucleotides line up with TRBD1. The CDR3 extends over 15 amino acids. V shed 4 bases and J 1 base; nucleotides not matched to a gene: 3. The germline V gene encodes CDR1 SGHNT and CDR2 YENEEA.

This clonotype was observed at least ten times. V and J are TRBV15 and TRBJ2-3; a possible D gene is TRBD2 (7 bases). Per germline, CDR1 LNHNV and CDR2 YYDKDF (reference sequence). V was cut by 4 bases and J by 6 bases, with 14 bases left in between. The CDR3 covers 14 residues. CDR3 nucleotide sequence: TGTGCCACCAGCACGAGGGGGGGATGGGATACGCAGTATTTT. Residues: CATSTRGGWDTQYF. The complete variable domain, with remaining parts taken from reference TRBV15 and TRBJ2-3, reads DAMVIQNPRYQVTQFGKPVTLSCSQTLNHNVMYWYQQKSSQAPKLLFHYYDKDFNNEADTPDNFQSRRPNTSFCFLDIRSPGLGDTAMYLCATSTRGGWDTQYFGPGTRLTVL.

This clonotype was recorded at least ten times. The CDR3 region has the DNA TGTGCCAGCACCCAAGGACCATATAGCAATCAGCCCCAGCATTTT. It specifies CASTQGPYSNQPQHF. V is TRBV7-9 and J is TRBJ1-5; D unresolved. CDR3 size: 15 residues. V lost 7 bases and J lost 0, with 13 bases in between. Looked up from germline, CDR1 is SEHNR and CDR2 is FQNEAQ (reference sequence). The entire variable domain, with the rest obtained from reference TRBV7-9 and TRBJ1-5, is as follows: DTGVSQNPRHKITKRGQNVTFRCDPISEHNRLYWYRQTLGQGPEFLTYFQNEAQLEKSRLLSDRFSAERPKGSFSTLEIQRTEQGDSAMYLCASTQGPYSNQPQHFGDGTRLSIL.

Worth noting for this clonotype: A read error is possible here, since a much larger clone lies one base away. CDR3 nucleotide sequence: TGTGGCAGCAGCTTAGTTGGCGGTAATAACCCCTACGAGCAGTACTTC. This encodes CGSSLVGGNNPYEQYF. The chain joins TRBV7-9 to TRBJ2-7; no clear D gene. Germline V gene sequence: CDR1 SEHNR, CDR2 FQNEAQ (reference sequence). CDR3 length equals 16 residues.

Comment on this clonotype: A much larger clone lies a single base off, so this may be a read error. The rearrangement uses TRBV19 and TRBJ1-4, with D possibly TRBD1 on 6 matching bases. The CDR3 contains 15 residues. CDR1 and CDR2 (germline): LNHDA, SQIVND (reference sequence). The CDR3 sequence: CASSTSWDINDKLFF. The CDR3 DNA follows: TGTGCCAGTAGTACGTCCTGGGACATAAATGATAAACTGTTTTTT.

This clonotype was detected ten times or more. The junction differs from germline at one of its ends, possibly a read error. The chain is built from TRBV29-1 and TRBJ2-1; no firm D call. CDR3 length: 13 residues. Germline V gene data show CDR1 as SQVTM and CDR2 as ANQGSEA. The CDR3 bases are TGCGGCGTTGAGGTAGTCTCCTACAATGAGCAGTTCTTC. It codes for CGVEVVSYNEQFF.

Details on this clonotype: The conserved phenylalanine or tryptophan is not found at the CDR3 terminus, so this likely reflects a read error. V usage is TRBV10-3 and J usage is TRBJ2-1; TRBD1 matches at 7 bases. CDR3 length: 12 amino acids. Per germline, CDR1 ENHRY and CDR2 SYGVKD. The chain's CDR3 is CATSDRNNEQFL. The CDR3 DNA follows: TGCGCCACCTCGGACAGGAATAATGAGCAGTTCCTC.

The DNA of the CDR3 is TGTGCCAGCAGCCAAGATTTACTAGCGGTAGATACGCAGTATTTT. Translated: CASSQDLLAVDTQYF. The V call is TRBV4-2, the J call TRBJ2-3, with 8 nucleotides matching TRBD2. The CDR3 consists of 15 residues. Losses at the gene ends were 0 bases for V and 5 bases for J; bases not matched to a gene: 4. CDR1 and CDR2 from the germline V gene are LGHNA and YNFKEQ.

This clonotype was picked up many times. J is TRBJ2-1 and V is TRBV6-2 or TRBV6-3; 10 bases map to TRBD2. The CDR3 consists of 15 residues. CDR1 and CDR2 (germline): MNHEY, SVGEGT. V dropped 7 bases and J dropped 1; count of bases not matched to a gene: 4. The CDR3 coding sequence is TGTGCCAGCAACCCAGCGGGAGGGTCCTACAATGAGCAGTTCTTC. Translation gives CASNPAGGSYNEQFF.

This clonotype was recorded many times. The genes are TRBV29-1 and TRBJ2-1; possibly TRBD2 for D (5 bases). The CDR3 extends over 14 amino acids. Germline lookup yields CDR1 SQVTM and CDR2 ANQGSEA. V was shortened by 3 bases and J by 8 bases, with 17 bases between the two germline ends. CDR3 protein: CSVDERLTLHEQFF. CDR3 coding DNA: TGCAGCGTTGATGAGAGACTAACCCTCCATGAGCAGTTCTTC.

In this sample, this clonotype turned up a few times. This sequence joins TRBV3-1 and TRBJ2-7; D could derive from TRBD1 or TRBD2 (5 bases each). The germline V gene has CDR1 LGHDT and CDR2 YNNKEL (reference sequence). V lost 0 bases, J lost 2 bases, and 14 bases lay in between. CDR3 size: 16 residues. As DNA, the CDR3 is TGTGCCAGCAGCCAAGAGTCGAGGGGCTCCGCCTACGAGCAGTACTTC. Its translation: CASSQESRGSAYEQYF.

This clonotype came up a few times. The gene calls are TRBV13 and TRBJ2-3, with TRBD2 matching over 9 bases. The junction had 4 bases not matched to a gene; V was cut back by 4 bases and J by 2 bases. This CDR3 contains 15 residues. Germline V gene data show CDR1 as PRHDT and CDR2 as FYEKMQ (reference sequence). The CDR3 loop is CASSSAGGITDTQYF. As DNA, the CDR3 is TGTGCCAGCAGCTCAGCGGGAGGCATCACAGATACGCAGTATTTT. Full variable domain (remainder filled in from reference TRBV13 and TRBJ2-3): AAGVIQSPRHLIKEKRETATLKCYPIPRHDTVYWYQQGPGQDPQFLISFYEKMQSDKGSIPDRFSAQQFSDYHSELNMSSLELGDSALYFCASSSAGGITDTQYFGPGTRLTVL.

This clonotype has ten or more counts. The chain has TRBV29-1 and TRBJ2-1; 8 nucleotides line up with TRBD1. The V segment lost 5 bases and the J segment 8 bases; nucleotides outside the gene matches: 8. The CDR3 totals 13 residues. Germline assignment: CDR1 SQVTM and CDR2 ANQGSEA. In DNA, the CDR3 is TGCAGCGTTATCCCCGGACAGGGCGATGAGCAGTTCTTC. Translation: CSVIPGQGDEQFF.

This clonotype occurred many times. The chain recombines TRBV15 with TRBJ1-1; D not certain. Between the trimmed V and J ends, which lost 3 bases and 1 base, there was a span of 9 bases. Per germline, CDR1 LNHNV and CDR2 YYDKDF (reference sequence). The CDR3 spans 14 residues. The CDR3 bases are TGTGCCACCAGCAGCCTTACTAAGAACACTGAAGCTTTCTTT. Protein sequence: CATSSLTKNTEAFF.

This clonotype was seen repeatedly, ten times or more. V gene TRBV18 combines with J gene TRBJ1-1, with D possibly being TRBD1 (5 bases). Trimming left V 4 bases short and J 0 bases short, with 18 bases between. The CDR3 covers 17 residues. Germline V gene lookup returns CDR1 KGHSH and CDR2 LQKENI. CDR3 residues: CASSLGTGGSLNTEAFF. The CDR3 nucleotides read TGTGCCAGCTCACTAGGGACCGGAGGGTCCCTGAACACTGAAGCTTTCTTT.